This TCR beta chain was obtained from a study of T cells after yellow fever vaccination. With 2 bases clipped from V and 7 bases from J, the junction kept 8 bases outside the gene matches. CDR1 SGHRS and CDR2 YFSETQ come from the germline V gene. CDR3 length: 14 residues. Via MiXCR, TCRdb re-called the 5' RACE reads, giving one row per CDR3 protein. In the table there are 600,000 to 750,000 distinct CDR3 sequences, over 9% of which are singletons. The source material was PBMCs, sampled on the day of the yellow fever booster vaccination. The sequence came from a man aged 30-40 years who received the YFV17D yellow fever vaccine. The rearrangement uses TRBV5-1 and TRBJ2-7, with TRBD2 identical over 8 bases. The CDR3 protein is CASSFSGSLLEQYF. CDR3 sequence (DNA): TGCGCCAGCAGCTTCAGCGGGAGCCTCTTAGAGCAGTACTTC.